This paragraph covers one T cell receptor (beta chain) sequence. What this receptor recognizes is not known. Within one base of it there is no much larger clone, and no base qualities were kept. TCR CDR3 regions were amplified from genomic DNA by multiplex PCR using the deep immunoSEQ assay. For each cell subset, the extracted genomic DNA was distributed evenly across all wells of several immunoSEQ 96-well plates, and each plate served as one replicate. Each replicate PCR for sorted subsets received around 200 ng genomic DNA, equal to about 30,000 T cell genomes. Purified libraries were quantified with a Qubit 3.0 fluorometer, sized on a Bioanalyzer 2100, and re-quantified with the KAPA Library Quantification kit. Every immunoSEQ 96-well plate was sequenced on a separate single-read 150-cycle Illumina NextSeq 550 flow cell. The published analysis was carried out like this. Because only junctional sequences without quality scores were contained in the immunoSEQ output, filtering matching that applied to full-length reads could not be performed. To assign V/J genes and CDR3, sequences were annotated using PyIR, a Python wrapper for IgBLAST v1.9, with IMGT germline references. Any read was removed if the V/J assignment was weak (E-value above 1e-6), the CDR3 was missing, or the read contained stop codons, out-of-frame junctions, or ambiguous translated residues. V3J clonotypes were defined as sequences sharing an identical inferred V gene, J gene, and CDR3 amino acid sequence. The percentage overlap between two repertoires was calculated by dividing the number of shared unique clonotypes by the size of the smaller repertoire. Three approaches were used to assess repertoire richness: RTK rarefaction, the Chao1 estimator, and Recon v2.1 estimates of unobserved clonotypes. Generation probabilities for all TCRbeta clonotypes obtained by the gDNA method from several donors were computed using OLGA. TCRdb's version of the immuneACCESS table is confined to in-frame rearrangements and falls short of the full clone set. An unresolved V gene accounts for under half of the shortfall where checked; the remainder is of unknown origin. V and J calls and clone size are copied from that table; D and trimming were computed from the DNA. The sample records 2 million to 2.5 million clones, about 90% of which are singletons. The top ten clonotypes cover roughly 0.34% of the sample.

Including cysteine and phenylalanine, the CDR3 has 15 amino acids. The DNA shown is the 45-base CDR3, in frame from base 1. Sequences SGHTA (CDR1) and FQGNSA (CDR2) are obtained from the germline V gene. The junction shows trimming of 7 bases on V and 3 bases on J, and the gene matches do not reach 9 bases of it. This sample was taken from a study of shared clonotypes between healthy human individuals (dated by TCRdb to 2020 to 2022). For context, the study as a whole: The cohort included a few men and a couple of women between 18 and 49 years of age. For each donor, three plates each were used for CD4 naive and CD4 memory, two plates were used for CD8 naive, and one plate was used for CD8 memory. To estimate repertoire size and how much clonotype sharing occurs between individuals, the study deeply sequenced the blood TCR repertoires of a handful of healthy adults. To increase sequencing depth and limit assay-specific biases, TCR repertoire library preparation and sequencing were carried out by different laboratories using diverse techniques. Per donor, leukapheresis produced somewhere between about 0.94 and 9 billion PBMCs. Results and caveats for the whole study, not just this receptor: Sampling was limited to blood, and TCR repertoires in tissue likely differ from TCR repertoires in blood. Based on pairwise subsampling, the degree of clonotype sharing among donors was expected to be affected by sequencing depth. About 5% of naive CD4, roughly 3.6% of naive CD8, 2% to 2.5% of memory CD4, and about 0.4% of memory CD8 clonotypes were shared across several donors. Because the study included a small number of donors, the genetic and exposure-history diversity represented was limited. Even with the large sequencing depth, rarefaction of the sorted-subset datasets indicated that sequencing was incomplete. Estimated clonotype richness was generally larger for naive than for memory subsets. Clonotypes shared by all four sorted-subset donors showed higher generation probabilities than non-shared clonotypes.

The donors were healthy, HIV-negative adults who had no recently reported acute infections or vaccinations. Every donor was a Caucasian adult residing in Nashville, Tennessee, USA. CD4+ T cells were enriched by magnetic negative selection; naive cells were then positively selected on CD45RA, and the negative fraction formed the memory subset. Blood was collected by leukapheresis, and PBMCs were isolated by Ficoll-Histopaque density gradient centrifugation and then cryopreserved in liquid nitrogen vapor phase. Analytical flow cytometry was used to check the purity and quantity of every magnetically sorted T cell population. From each sorted fraction, genomic DNA was isolated and quantified by UV absorbance on a Nanodrop 2000c.

The rearranged segments are TRBV7-2 and TRBJ1-2; 9 central bases correspond to TRBD1. The sequenced material came from naive CD4+ T cells from PBMCs. The intended sense of this specimen's cell subset or site label: CD45RA+ positively selected. The sequence was collected from a man aged 18 to 30 in good health. Some clones in this sample may be carry-over from other donors' samples. The DNA reads as follows: TGTGCCAGCACCAGAAGGGGGACAGGGTACTATGGCTACACCTTC. It codes for CASTRRGTGYYGYTF.